This T cell receptor beta chain was found in a study of shared clonotypes between healthy human individuals. Sequencing was performed with immunoSEQ multiplex PCR; in TCRdb, only in-frame clones are kept and a portion is missing. The sample records about 2 million clones, roughly 95% being singletons. Trimming took 1 base from V and 1 from J, leaving 8 bases between them. CDR1 and CDR2 from the germline V gene are SGHRS and YFSETQ. The CDR3 contains 14 residues. The naive CD8 population came from CD45RO-negative cells selected for CCR7, without terminally differentiated effector memory CD45RA+ cells. The count of this clone is one. Distinct nucleotide sequences in the sample also encode this CDR3.

The sequence derives from a man aged 18 to 29 in good health. The rearrangement links TRBV5-1 to TRBJ1-1; D possibly corresponds to TRBD1 (5 bases). Material: naive CD8+ T cells sorted from blood. DNA of the CDR3: TGCGCCAGCAGCTTGACAGGTAGGAACACTGAAGCTTTCTTT. This sequence encodes CASSLTGRNTEAFF.